Included here is one T cell receptor beta chain sequence, with context. Germline CDR1 and CDR2: SGHTA and FQGNSA. The CDR3 contains 16 residues. The V and J ends lost 5 bases and 2 bases respectively, with 18 bases between them. The PCR made use of 60 Vbeta and 13 Jbeta primers. This table comes from immunoSEQ multiplex PCR, and its TCRdb copy is limited to in-frame clones, with some not included. The sample lists more than 100,000 clones, about 77% occurring once. This record comes from a study of cytomegalovirus exposure and HLA in healthy donors. The V call is TRBV7-2, the J call TRBJ2-5; maybe TRBD2 (5 bases). Sequenced input: PBMCs. This clonotype was obtained from a woman aged 40 to 50 in good health and CMV-seronegative. CDR3 DNA: TGTGCCAGCAGCCCGAGACGGACTCTATTTCAAGAGACCCAGTACTTC. Protein sequence: CASSPRRTLFQETQYF.